This T cell receptor (beta chain) was captured in a study of blood T cell repertoires in COVID-19 (dated by TCRdb to about 2020). Study-level background: Collaborator samples came from the United States, Italy and Spain and covered acute and convalescent phases of COVID-19. The material from the prospective study consisted of cDNA or gDNA derived from T cells, B-cell-depleted T cells, or PBMCs. The dataset comprised deeply sampled blood TCRbeta repertoires from subjects exposed to, actively infected with, or recovered from COVID-19. A freely available public database, intended as a resource for researchers studying the immune response to SARS-CoV-2, is where the repertoires were released. The samples were drawn from the first 160 participants of the ongoing ImmuneRACE study and from roughly 1,300 subjects provided by 6 global collaborators. The sample metadata nearly always contained a de-identified subject ID, COVID-19 status, age in years and sex. HLA class I and class II types, where available, came from metadata supplied by the sample provider rather than from assay-based typing.

Collaborating institutions collected whole blood in K2EDTA tubes following their own protocols. For TCRbeta analysis, collaborator samples were shipped as frozen whole blood, as isolated PBMCs, or as DNA extracted from either sample type. The V end loses 3 bases and the J end loses 2 bases, and a stretch of 8 bases separates them. The CDR3 measures 13 amino acids from cysteine to phenylalanine. The entry retains the CDR3 DNA only, 39 bases that are in frame from base 1. The immunoSEQ Assay, a bias-controlled multiplex PCR, was used to amplify TCRbeta CDR3 regions from genomic DNA. Per the original workflow: Within the assay, amplification of reference gene primers was used to estimate how many nucleated cells each sample contained. Sequence reads were collapsed and filtered to measure the absolute abundance of every unique TCRbeta CDR3 rearrangement. For each sample, productive Simpson clonality was calculated by taking the square root of Simpson's diversity index across productive rearrangements. In TCRdb, the immuneACCESS table is reduced to in-frame sequences with V and J assigned. These tables do not hold every clone; where another copy was compared, an unresolved V gene accounts for under half, and the others remain unexplained. V and J calls plus clone size are reproduced from that table; the DNA served to infer D and trimming. Counted in this sample were fewer than 45,000 clones; roughly nine tenths of them appeared once. The ten largest clones represent approximately 14% of the sample.

The paper as a whole reports these results and caveats: The amount of clinical and demographic metadata varied by source and participant and was provided uncurated.

About this clone itself: What antigen it recognizes has not been identified. No quality values exist for individual bases; no much larger clone is one base distant.

The clonotype originates from a woman younger than 45 in a cohort sampled during active COVID-19. The rearrangement combines TRBV12-3 or TRBV12-4 with TRBJ2-7; no D gene can be assigned with confidence. The specimen sequenced was peripheral blood. The DNA sequence is as follows: TGTGCCAGCAGTTTGGCAGGCCCCTACGAGCAGTACTTC. Its amino acids are CASSLAGPYEQYF.